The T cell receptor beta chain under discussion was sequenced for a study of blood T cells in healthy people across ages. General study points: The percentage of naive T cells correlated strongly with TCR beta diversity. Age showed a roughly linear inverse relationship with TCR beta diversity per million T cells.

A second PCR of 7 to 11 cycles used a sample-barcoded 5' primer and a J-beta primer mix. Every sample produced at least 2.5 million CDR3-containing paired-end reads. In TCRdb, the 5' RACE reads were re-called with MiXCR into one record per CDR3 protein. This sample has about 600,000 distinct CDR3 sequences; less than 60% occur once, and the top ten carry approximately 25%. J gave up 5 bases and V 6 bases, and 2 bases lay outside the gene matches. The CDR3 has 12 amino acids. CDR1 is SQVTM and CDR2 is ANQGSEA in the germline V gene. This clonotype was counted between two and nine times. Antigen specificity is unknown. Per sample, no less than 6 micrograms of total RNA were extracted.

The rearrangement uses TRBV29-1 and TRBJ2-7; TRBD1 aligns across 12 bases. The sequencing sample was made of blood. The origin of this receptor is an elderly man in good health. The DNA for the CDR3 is TGCAGCGTGGGGACAGGGGGCGACGAGCAGTACTTC. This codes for CSVGTGGDEQYF.